This TCR beta chain was recorded in a study of T cell clones after liver transplantation. Study at large: In this trial, immunosuppression withdrawal was attempted within 2 years of liver transplant. Third-party-reactive TCRbeta sequences from pre-transplant mixed lymphocyte reactions served as antigen-independent comparators.

Per germline, CDR1 LNHNV and CDR2 YYDKDF (reference sequence). Trimming removed 3 bases from V and 3 bases from J, with 18 bases in between. The CDR3 loop spans 16 amino acids. Clones were read by immunoSEQ multiplex PCR, and TCRdb kept only the in-frame ones, dropping some. The table includes tens of thousands of clones, around nine tenths detected once. This clonotype originated in a human donor who received a liver transplant. The chain couples TRBV15 to TRBJ2-7, with D unclear. This sample comprised CD4+ T cells from blood, obtained before liver transplant. CDR3: CATSRAGPNLHYEQYF. In DNA, the CDR3 is TGTGCCACCAGCAGGGCTGGACCGAACCTCCACTACGAGCAGTACTTC.